One and the same sample provided the 7 T cell receptor beta chains below, sequenced in a study of T cell responses to AZD1222 COVID-19 vaccine. Profiled with immunoSEQ multiplex PCR; TCRdb holds only in-frame clones, not every one. The sample holds tens of thousands of clones, 86% seen once. Sequenced material: peripheral blood, taken on day 0 of AZD1222 vaccination. Receptors originate from an adult in good health.

The chain couples TRBV16 to TRBJ2-7, with D maybe TRBD1 (6 bases). The CDR3 consists of 12 residues. Germline CDR1 and CDR2: KGHSY and FQNENV. Deletions cut 4 bases from V and 6 bases from J, with 10 bases between. The chain's CDR3 is CASSPQGSEQYF. The CDR3 DNA reads TGTGCCAGCAGCCCACAGGGCTCCGAGCAGTACTTC.

The chain couples TRBV28 to TRBJ1-2; no clear D. Per germline, CDR1 MDHEN and CDR2 SYDVKM. Between the trimmed V and J ends, which lost 5 bases and 7 bases, there was a span of 8 bases. CDR3 length: 11 amino acids. The CDR3 nucleotides read TGTGCCAGCAGTACGACAACTGGCTACACCTTC. The encoded protein is CASSTTTGYTF.

V gene TRBV30 combines with J gene TRBJ2-4; TRBD2 might be the D (6 bases). Germline CDR1 and CDR2: GTSNPN and SVGIG (reference sequence). The length of the CDR3 is 15 residues. Trimming took 0 bases from V and 0 from J, leaving 9 bases between them. CDR3 sequence: CAWSVRDLAKNIQYF. The CDR3, as DNA: TGTGCCTGGAGTGTGCGGGACCTAGCCAAAAACATTCAGTACTTC.

This chain joins TRBV19 and TRBJ2-2, with D unclear. Trimming pared 1 base from V and 2 bases from J, leaving 14 bases between. Germline V gene lookup returns CDR1 LNHDA and CDR2 SQIVND (reference sequence). The CDR3 is 17 amino acids. CDR3: CASSIAGWHDNTGELFF. The CDR3 DNA sequence: TGTGCCAGTAGTATAGCCGGGTGGCACGACAACACCGGGGAGCTGTTTTTT. Variable domain in full (rest from reference TRBV19 and TRBJ2-2): DGGITQSPKYLFRKEGQNVTLSCEQNLNHDAMYWYRQDPGQGLRLIYYSQIVNDFQKGDIAEGYSVSREKKESFPLTVTSAQKNPTAFYLCASSIAGWHDNTGELFFGEGSRLTVL.

The chain couples TRBV23-1 to TRBJ2-7; D possibly uses TRBD1 or TRBD2 (5 bases each). TRBV23-1 is labeled an ORF, and its function is uncertain. V was trimmed by 0 bases and J by 2 bases, leaving 17 bases between them. This CDR3 has 17 amino acids. The DNA of the CDR3 is TGCGCCAGCAGTCAATCTACCTCCGGGACCGCCCCCTACGAGCAGTACTTC. Protein: CASSQSTSGTAPYEQYF.

The rearrangement uses TRBV5-4 and TRBJ2-2, with 12 bases aligning to TRBD2. The J segment lost 2 bases and the V segment lost 4 bases, leaving 3 bases of the junction unmatched. Germline V gene sequence: CDR1 SGHNT, CDR2 YYREEE (reference sequence). This CDR3 is built from 16 residues. Written as DNA, the CDR3 is TGTGCCAGCAGCCTAGCGGGGGGGCGCAACACCGGGGAGCTGTTTTTT. Protein: CASSLAGGRNTGELFF. Full variable domain (rest looked up from reference TRBV5-4 and TRBJ2-2): ETGVTQSPTHLIKTRGQQVTLRCSSQSGHNTVSWYQQALGQGPQFIFQYYREEENGRGNFPPRFSGLQFPNYSSELNVNALELDDSALYLCASSLAGGRNTGELFFGEGSRLTVL.

The CDR3 nucleotides read TGTGCCTGGGCCGCCGGGACCCAAAGGAATACGCAGTATTTT. Protein product: CAWAAGTQRNTQYF. This sequence joins TRBV30 and TRBJ2-3, with D possibly called TRBD1 or TRBD2 (5 bases each). V gave up 5 bases and J gave up 7 bases, with 19 bases separating them. The germline CDR1 and CDR2 sequences are GTSNPN and SVGIG (reference sequence). This CDR3 spans 14 amino acids. The whole variable domain, remainder taken from reference TRBV30 and TRBJ2-3, is SQTIHQWPATLVQPVGSPLSLECTVEGTSNPNLYWYRQAAGRGLQLLFYSVGIGQISSEVPQNLSASRPQDRQFILSSKKLLLSDSGFYLCAWAAGTQRNTQYFGPGTRLTVL.